This T cell receptor (beta chain) is from a study of cytomegalovirus exposure and HLA in healthy donors. The wider study: Falling in the Caucasian-associated ancestry cluster were about 82% of approximately 410 genotyped donors. Study-wide results and limits: TCR beta chain V- and J-gene trimming was linked, in a later analysis, to a missense variant in DCLRE1C. The study designated 150 or so TCR beta chains cytomegalovirus-associated.

This clone has just one count. The antigen is undetermined. Germline V CDR1 and CDR2: MNHEY, SVGAGI. Deletions cut 0 bases from V and 0 bases from J, with 5 bases between. The CDR3 length is 14 residues. PCR was performed using 60 Vbeta and 13 Jbeta primers. Profiled with immunoSEQ multiplex PCR; TCRdb holds only in-frame clones, not every one. The sample shows some 120,000 clones, 75% to 85% of them seen only once. This chain connects TRBV6-5 to TRBJ1-2; D call uncertain. This receptor was identified in a man aged 30-40 years in good health and CMV-seropositive. The sample consisted of PBMCs. CDR3: CASSYSRTNYGYTF. DNA for the CDR3: TGTGCCAGCAGTTACTCCAGGACTAACTATGGCTACACCTTC.